This TCR beta chain was observed in a study of T cell responses to AZD1222 COVID-19 vaccine. Study background: Pooled together were second doses at about 4 or about 12 weeks. General study points: Vaccine-related CD4 TCRs covered spike, predominating at 160-218 and 743-854. Targets within unmutated variant regions were reportedly found for nearly half of spike-specific TCRs. A mostly white British donor set with more females was recruited, and clonal diversity was possibly underestimated.

The table came from immunoSEQ multiplex PCR; TCRdb's copy has only in-frame clones and leaves some out. The data show about 150,000 clones, 90% seen once. Remarks on this clone: Its antigen is as yet unknown.

The length of the CDR3 is 14 residues. CDR1 SGHTA and CDR2 FQGTGA come from the germline V gene. The V gene end was trimmed by 4 bases and the J gene end by 6 bases; junction bases not matched to a gene: 5. The receptor was derived from an adult in good health. The sample was peripheral blood, taken on day 0 of AZD1222 vaccination. The chain couples TRBV7-3 to TRBJ2-1; 8 bases fit TRBD1. The CDR3 sequence is CASSSPDRVNEQFF. The CDR3 DNA sequence: TGTGCCAGCAGCTCGCCGGACAGGGTCAATGAGCAGTTCTTC. The complete variable domain, with remaining parts taken from reference TRBV7-3 and TRBJ2-1, reads GAGVSQTPSNKVTEKGKYVELRCDPISGHTALYWYRQSLGQGPEFLIYFQGTGAADDSGLPNDRFFAVRPEGSVSTLKIQRTERGDSAVYLCASSSPDRVNEQFFGPGTRLTVL.